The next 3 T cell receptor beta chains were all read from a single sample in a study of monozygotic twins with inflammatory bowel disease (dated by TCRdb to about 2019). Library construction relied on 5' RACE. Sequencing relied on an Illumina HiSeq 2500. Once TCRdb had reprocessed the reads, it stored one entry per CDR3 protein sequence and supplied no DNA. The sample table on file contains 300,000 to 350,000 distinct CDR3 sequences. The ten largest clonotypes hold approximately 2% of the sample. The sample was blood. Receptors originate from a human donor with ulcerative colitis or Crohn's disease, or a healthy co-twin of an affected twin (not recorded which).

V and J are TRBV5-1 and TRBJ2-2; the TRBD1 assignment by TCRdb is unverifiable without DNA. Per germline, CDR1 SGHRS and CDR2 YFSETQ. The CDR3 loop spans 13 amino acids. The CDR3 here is CASRRTGTGEPFF.

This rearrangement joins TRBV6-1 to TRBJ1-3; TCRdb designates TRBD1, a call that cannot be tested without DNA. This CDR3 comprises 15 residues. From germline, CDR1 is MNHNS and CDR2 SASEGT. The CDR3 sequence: CASRVTGYSGNTIYF.

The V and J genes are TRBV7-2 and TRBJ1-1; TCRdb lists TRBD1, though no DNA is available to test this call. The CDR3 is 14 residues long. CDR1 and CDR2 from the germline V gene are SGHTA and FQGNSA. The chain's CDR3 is CASSPRYRQGEAFF.